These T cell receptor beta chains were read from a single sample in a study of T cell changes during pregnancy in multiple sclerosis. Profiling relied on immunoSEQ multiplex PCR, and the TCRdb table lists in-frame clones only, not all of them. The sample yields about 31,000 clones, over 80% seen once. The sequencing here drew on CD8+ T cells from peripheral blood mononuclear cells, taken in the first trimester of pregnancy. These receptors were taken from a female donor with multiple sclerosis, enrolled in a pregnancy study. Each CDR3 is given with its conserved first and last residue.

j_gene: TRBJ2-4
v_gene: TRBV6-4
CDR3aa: CASSPGGGGNIQYF

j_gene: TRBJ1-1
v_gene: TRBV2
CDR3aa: CASRLLYEAFF

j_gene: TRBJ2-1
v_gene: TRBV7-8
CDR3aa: CASSLGVDEQFF

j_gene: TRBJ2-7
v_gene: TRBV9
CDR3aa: CASSVGDMDYEQYF

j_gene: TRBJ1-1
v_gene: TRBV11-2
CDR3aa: CASSAAGSTEAFF

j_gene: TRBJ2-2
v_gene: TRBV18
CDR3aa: CASSPSETANTGELFF

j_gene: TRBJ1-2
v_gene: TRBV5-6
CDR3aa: CASSFSGYGYTF

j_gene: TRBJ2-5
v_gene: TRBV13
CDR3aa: CASSSRDRAPETQYF

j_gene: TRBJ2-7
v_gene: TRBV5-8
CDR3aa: CASSLGSTYEQYF

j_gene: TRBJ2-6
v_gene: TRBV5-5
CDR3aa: CASSLNGQGPSGANVLTF

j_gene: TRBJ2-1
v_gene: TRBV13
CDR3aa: CASSYLTGSGYNEQFF

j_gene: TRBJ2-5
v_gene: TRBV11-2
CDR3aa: CASSRPGLAGAQETQYF

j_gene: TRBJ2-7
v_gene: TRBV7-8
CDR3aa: CASSPLAGGTSYEQYF

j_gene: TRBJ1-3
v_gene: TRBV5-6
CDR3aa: CASSWGQAVNTIYF

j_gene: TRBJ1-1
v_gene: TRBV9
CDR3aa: CASSVGGGVNTEAFF

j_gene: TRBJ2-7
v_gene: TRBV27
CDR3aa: CASSLLRDKVTQYF

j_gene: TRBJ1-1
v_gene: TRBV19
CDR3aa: CASSIPTVPHEAFF